This entry features one T cell receptor beta chain sequence. Antigen specificity is unknown. Extracted from the samples, RNA was reverse transcribed into cDNA to serve as the sequencing template. The repertoire was sequenced with immunoSEQ multiplex PCR; TCRdb's copy has only in-frame clones and lacks some. The sample lists 180,000 or so clones; over 55% were seen once. Both peripheral blood and punch biopsies of lesional scalp skin were obtained from patients who had alopecia areata. The data were taken from a study of CD8+ T cells in alopecia areata. CDR1 is SNHLY, CDR2 FYNNEI, per germline. The CDR3 spans 14 residues. The V and J ends lost 0 bases and 8 bases respectively, with 13 bases between them. Broader study findings: Clonality in lesional scalp, especially alopecia totalis/universalis, exceeded that of normal scalp.

This clonotype was obtained from a human donor with alopecia areata. The genes are TRBV2 and TRBJ1-2; D is ambiguous. Sequencing used CD4+ T cells sorted from blood, obtained at week 0. DNA of the CDR3: TGTGCCAGCAGTGAAGCGGGCCGATCTCGGGGCTACACCTTC. Amino acids: CASSEAGRSRGYTF.